Given below is one T cell receptor (beta chain) in context. What it recognizes is unknown. The data derive from a study of response to subunit inactivated influenza vaccine. The study, taken as a whole, reports: Authors proposed each seasonal influenza vaccination draws in few new T cells.

Trimming took 8 bases from V and 2 from J, leaving 19 bases between them. CDR1 is MNHNS, CDR2 SASEGT, per germline. The CDR3 is 15 amino acids. TCRdb used MiXCR to reprocess the RT-PCR reads, holding one entry per CDR3 protein. The profile shows under 200,000 distinct CDR3 sequences, roughly a tenth of them singletons. V and J are TRBV6-1 and TRBJ2-7; D unclear. This sequence was found in a man between 45 and 60 years old who received an inactivated influenza vaccine. The source material was non-naive T cells sorted from PBMCs, sampled roughly 45 days after vaccination. Here the CDR3 DNA reads TGTGCCAGCTGCAGTTCGATGGCCAGGACCTACGAGCAGTACTTC. This codes for CASCSSMARTYEQYF.